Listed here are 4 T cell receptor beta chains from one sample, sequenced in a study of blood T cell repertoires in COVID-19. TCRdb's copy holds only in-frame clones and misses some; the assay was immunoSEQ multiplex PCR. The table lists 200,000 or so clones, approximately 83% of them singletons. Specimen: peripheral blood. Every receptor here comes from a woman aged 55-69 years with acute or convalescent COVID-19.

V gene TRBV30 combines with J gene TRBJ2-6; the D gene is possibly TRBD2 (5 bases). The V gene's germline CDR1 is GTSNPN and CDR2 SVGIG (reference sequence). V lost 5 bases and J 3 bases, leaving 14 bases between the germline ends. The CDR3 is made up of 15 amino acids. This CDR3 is CAWVGDSFGANVLTF. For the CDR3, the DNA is TGTGCCTGGGTGGGAGACTCTTTTGGGGCCAACGTCCTGACTTTC.

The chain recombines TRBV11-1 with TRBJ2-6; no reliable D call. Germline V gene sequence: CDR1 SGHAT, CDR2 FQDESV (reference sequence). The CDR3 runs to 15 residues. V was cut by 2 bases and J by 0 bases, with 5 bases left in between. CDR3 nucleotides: TGTGCCAGCAGCTTAAGACTCTCTGGGGCCAACGTCCTGACTTTC. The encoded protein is CASSLRLSGANVLTF.

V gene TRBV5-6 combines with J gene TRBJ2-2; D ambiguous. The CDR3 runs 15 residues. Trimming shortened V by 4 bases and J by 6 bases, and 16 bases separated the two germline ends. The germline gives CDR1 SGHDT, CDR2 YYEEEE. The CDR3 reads CASSLLPLSSGELFF. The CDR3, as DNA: TGTGCCAGCAGCCTTTTGCCCCTTAGCTCCGGGGAGCTGTTTTTT.

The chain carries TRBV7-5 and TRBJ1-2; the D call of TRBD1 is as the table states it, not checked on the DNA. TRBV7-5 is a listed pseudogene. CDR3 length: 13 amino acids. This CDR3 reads CARTGGEDYGYTF. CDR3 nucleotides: TGTGCCAGAACAGGGGGCGAAGACTATGGCTACACCTTC.